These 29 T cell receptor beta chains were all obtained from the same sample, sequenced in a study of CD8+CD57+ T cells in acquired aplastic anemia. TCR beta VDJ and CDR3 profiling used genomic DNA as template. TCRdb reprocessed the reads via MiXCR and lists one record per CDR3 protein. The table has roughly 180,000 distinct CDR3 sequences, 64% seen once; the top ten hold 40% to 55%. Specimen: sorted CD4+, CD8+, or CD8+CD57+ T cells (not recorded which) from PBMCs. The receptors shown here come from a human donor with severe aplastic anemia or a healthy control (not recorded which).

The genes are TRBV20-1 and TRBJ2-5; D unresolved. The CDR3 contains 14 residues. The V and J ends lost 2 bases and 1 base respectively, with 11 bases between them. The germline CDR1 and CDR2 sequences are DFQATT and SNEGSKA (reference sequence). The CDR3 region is CSARLSAAQETQYF. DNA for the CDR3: TGCAGTGCTAGATTGTCGGCAGCCCAAGAGACCCAGTACTTC.

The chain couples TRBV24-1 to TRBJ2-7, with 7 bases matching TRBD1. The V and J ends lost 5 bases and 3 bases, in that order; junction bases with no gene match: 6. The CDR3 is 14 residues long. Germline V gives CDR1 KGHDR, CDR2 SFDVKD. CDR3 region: CATSGGGAGYEQYF. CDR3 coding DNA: TGTGCCACCAGTGGAGGGGGCGCGGGCTACGAGCAGTACTTC.

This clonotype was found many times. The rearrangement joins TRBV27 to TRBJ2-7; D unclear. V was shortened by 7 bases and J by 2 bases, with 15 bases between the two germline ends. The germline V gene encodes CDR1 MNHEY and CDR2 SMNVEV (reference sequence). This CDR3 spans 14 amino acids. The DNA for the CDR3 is TGTGCCAGCACCATGGCGCAAAAACCCTACGAGCAGTACTTC. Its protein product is CASTMAQKPYEQYF.

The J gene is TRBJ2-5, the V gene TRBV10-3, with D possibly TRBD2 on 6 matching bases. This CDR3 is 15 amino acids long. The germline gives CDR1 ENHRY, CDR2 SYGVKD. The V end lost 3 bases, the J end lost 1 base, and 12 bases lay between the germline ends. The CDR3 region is CAISDTLAPQETQYF. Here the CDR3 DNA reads TGTGCCATCAGTGATACACTAGCACCCCAAGAGACCCAGTACTTC.

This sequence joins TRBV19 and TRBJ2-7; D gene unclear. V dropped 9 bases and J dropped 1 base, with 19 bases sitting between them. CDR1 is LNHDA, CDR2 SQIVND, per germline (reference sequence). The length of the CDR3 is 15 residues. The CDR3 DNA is TGTGCCAGCAGCTTAGGCCAGGTTACTTCCTACGAGCAGTACTTC. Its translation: CASSLGQVTSYEQYF.

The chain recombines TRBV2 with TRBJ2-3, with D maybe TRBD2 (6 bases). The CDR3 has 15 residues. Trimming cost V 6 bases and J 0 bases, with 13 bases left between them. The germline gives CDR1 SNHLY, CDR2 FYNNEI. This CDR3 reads CASSSAGFSTDTQYF. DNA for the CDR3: TGTGCCAGCAGCTCGGCGGGATTTAGCACAGATACGCAGTATTTT.

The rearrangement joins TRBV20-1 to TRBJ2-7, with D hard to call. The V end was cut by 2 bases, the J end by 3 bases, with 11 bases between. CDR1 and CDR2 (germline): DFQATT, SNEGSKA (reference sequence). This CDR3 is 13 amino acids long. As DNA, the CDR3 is TGCAGTGCTAGAAGGGCCGAAGACTACGAGCAGTACTTC. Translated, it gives CSARRAEDYEQYF.

Here the CDR3 reads CASSVGGVSGYTF. The CDR3 coding sequence is TGTGCCAGCAGCGTAGGCGGGGTTAGTGGCTACACCTTC. The rearrangement links TRBV9 to TRBJ1-2; D is uncertain. Germline loops: CDR1 SGDLS, CDR2 YYNGEE. V dropped 0 bases and J dropped 7 bases, with 10 bases sitting between them. This CDR3 spans 13 amino acids.

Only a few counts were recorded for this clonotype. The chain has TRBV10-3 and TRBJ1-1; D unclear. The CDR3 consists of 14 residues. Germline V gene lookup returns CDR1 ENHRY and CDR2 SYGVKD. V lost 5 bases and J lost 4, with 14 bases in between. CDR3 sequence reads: CAISIGISATEAFF. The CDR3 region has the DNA TGTGCCATCAGTATCGGGATTTCGGCCACTGAAGCTTTCTTT.

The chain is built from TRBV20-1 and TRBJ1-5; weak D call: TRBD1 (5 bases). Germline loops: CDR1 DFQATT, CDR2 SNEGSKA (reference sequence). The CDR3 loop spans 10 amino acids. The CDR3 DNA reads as TGCAGCTTACAGGATCAGCCCCAGCATTTT. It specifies CSLQDQPQHF.

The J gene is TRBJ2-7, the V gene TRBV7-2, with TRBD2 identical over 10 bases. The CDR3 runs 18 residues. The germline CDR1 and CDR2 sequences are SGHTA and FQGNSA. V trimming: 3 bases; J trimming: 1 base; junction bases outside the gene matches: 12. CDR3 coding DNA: TGTGCCAGCAGCTTCCCCCTTAGCGGGGGGTCCGGGTCCTACGAGCAGTACTTC. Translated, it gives CASSFPLSGGSGSYEQYF.

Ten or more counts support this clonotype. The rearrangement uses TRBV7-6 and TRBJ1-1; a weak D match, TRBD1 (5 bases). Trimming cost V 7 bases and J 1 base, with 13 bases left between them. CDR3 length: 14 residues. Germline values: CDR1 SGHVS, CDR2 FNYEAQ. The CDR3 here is CASTLGEENTEAFF. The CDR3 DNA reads TGTGCCAGCACCTTGGGGGAGGAGAACACTGAAGCTTTCTTT.

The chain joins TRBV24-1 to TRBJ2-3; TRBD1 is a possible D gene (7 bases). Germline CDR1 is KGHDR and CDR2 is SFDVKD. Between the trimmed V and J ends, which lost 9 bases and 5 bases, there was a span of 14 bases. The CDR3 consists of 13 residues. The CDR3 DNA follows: TGTGCCACCGGTGGAGGGGGCGGAGATACGCAGTATTTT. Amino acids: CATGGGGGDTQYF.

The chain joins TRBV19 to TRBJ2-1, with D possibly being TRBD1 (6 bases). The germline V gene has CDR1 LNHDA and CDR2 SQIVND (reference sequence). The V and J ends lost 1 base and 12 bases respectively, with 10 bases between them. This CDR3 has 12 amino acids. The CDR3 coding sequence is TGTGCCAGTAGTATAGGAGGGGGTGGGCAGTTCTTC. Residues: CASSIGGGGQFF. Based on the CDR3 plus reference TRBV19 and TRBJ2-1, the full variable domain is DGGITQSPKYLFRKEGQNVTLSCEQNLNHDAMYWYRQDPGQGLRLIYYSQIVNDFQKGDIAEGYSVSREKKESFPLTVTSAQKNPTAFYLCASSIGGGGQFFGPGTRLTVL.

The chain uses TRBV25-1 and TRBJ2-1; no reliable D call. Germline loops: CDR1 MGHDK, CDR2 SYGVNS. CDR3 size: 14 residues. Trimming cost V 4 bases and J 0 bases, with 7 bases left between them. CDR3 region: CASSVAASYNEQFF. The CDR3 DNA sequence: TGTGCCAGCAGTGTAGCAGCCTCCTACAATGAGCAGTTCTTC.

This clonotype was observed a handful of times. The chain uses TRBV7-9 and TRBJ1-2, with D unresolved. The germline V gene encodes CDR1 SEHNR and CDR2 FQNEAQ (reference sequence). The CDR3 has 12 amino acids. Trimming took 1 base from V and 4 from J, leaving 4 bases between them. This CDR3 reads CASSLEVYGYTF. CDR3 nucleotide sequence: TGTGCCAGCAGCTTAGAGGTCTATGGCTACACCTTC. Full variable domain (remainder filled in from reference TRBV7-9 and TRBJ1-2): DTGVSQNPRHKITKRGQNVTFRCDPISEHNRLYWYRQTLGQGPEFLTYFQNEAQLEKSRLLSDRFSAERPKGSFSTLEIQRTEQGDSAMYLCASSLEVYGYTFGSGTRLTVV.

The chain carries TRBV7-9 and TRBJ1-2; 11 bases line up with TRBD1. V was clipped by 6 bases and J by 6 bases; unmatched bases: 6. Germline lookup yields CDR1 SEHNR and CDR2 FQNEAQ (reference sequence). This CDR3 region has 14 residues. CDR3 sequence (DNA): TGTGCCAGCAGGTCGGGACAGGGGGGAGATGGCTACACCTTC. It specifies CASRSGQGGDGYTF.

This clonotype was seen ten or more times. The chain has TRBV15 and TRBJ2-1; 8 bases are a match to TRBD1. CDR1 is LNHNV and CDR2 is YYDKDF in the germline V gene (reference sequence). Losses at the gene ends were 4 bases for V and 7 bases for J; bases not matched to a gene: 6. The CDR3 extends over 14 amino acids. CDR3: CATSIRTGTNEQFF. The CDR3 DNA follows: TGTGCCACCAGCATAAGGACAGGGACTAATGAGCAGTTCTTC. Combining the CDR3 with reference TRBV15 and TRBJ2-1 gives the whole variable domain DAMVIQNPRYQVTQFGKPVTLSCSQTLNHNVMYWYQQKSSQAPKLLFHYYDKDFNNEADTPDNFQSRRPNTSFCFLDIRSPGLGDTAMYLCATSIRTGTNEQFFGPGTRLTVL.

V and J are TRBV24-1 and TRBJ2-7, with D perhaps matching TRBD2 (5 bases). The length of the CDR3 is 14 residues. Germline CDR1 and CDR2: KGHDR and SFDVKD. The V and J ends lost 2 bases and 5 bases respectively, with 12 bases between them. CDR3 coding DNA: TGTGCCACCAGTGATTCGGACTTCGCCCACGAGCAGTACTTC. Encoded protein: CATSDSDFAHEQYF.

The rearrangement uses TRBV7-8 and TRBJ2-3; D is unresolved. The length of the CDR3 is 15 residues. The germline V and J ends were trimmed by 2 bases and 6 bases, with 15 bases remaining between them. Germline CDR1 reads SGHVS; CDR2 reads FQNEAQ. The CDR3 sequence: CASSLHTAIPDTQYF. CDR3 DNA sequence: TGTGCCAGCAGCTTACATACCGCGATTCCTGATACGCAGTATTTT.

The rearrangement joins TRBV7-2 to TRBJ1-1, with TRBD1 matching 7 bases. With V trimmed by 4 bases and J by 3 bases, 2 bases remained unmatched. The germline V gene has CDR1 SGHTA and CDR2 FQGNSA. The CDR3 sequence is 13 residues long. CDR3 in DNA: TGTGCCAGCAGCTCCGACAGGGACACTGAAGCTTTCTTT. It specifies CASSSDRDTEAFF. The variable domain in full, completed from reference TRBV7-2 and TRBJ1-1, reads GAGVSQSPSNKVTEKGKDVELRCDPISGHTALYWYRQSLGQGLEFLIYFQGNSAPDKSGLPSDRFSAERTGGSVSTLTIQRTQQEDSAVYLCASSSDRDTEAFFGQGTRLTVV.

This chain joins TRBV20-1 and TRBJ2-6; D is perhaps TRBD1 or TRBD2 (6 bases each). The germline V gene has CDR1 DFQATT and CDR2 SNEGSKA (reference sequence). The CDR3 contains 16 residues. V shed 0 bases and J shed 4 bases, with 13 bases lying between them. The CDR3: CSARDVPGAGANVLTF. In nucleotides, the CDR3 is TGCAGTGCTAGAGATGTTCCGGGGGCAGGGGCCAACGTCCTGACTTTC.

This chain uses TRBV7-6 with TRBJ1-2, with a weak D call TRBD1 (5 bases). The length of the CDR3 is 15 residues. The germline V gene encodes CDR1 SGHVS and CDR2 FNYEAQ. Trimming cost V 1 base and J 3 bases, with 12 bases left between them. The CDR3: CASSLVRFRDYGYTF. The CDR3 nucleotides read TGTGCCAGCAGCTTAGTTAGGTTCAGGGACTATGGCTACACCTTC.

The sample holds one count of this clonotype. CDR3 in amino acids: CASSGLLQMNNEQFF. DNA for the CDR3: TGTGCCAGCTCCGGGTTGTTGCAGATGAACAATGAGCAGTTCTTC. This rearrangement joins TRBV7-9 to TRBJ2-1; D ambiguous. CDR3 size: 15 residues. CDR1 SEHNR and CDR2 FQNEAQ come from the germline V gene (reference sequence). Trimming left V 8 bases short and J 5 bases short, with 19 bases between.

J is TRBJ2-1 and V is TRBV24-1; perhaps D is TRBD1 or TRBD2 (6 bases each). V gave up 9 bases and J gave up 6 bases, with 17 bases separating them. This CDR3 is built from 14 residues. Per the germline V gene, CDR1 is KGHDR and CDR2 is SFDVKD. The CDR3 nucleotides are TGTGCCACCCGTGTCGGGGGCTTGTGCAATGAGCAGTTCTTC. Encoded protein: CATRVGGLCNEQFF.

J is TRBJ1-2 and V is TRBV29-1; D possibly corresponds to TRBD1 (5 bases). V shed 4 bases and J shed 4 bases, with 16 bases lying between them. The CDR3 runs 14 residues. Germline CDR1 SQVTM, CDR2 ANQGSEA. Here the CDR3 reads CSVGMGRLIYGYTF. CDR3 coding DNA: TGCAGCGTTGGTATGGGACGTCTTATCTATGGCTACACCTTC.

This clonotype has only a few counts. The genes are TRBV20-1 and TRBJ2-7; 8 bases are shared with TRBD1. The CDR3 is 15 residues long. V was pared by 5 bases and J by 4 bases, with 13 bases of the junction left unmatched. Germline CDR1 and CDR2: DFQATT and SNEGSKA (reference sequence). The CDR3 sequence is CSADPTGQVKYEQYF. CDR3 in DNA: TGCAGTGCTGATCCCACGGGACAGGTGAAATACGAGCAGTACTTC.

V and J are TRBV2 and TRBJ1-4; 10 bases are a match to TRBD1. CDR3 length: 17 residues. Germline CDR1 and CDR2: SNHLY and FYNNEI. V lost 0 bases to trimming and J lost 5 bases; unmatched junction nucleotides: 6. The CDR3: CASSEARGQGLNEKLFF. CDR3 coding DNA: TGTGCCAGCAGTGAAGCGCGGGGACAGGGGTTGAATGAAAAACTGTTTTTT. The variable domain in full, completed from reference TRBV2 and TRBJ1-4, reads EPEVTQTPSHQVTQMGQEVILRCVPISNHLYFYWYRQILGQKVEFLVSFYNNEISEKSEIFDDQFSVERPDGSNFTLKIRSTKLEDSAMYFCASSEARGQGLNEKLFFGSGTQLSVL.

CDR3 amino acids: CSQHPISNQPQHF. The CDR3 DNA reads TGCAGCCAACACCCGATTAGCAATCAGCCCCAGCATTTT. The chain recombines TRBV29-1 with TRBJ1-5; D ambiguous. The CDR3 is 13 amino acids. V was pared by 8 bases and J by 0 bases, with 11 bases between. Germline values: CDR1 SQVTM, CDR2 ANQGSEA.